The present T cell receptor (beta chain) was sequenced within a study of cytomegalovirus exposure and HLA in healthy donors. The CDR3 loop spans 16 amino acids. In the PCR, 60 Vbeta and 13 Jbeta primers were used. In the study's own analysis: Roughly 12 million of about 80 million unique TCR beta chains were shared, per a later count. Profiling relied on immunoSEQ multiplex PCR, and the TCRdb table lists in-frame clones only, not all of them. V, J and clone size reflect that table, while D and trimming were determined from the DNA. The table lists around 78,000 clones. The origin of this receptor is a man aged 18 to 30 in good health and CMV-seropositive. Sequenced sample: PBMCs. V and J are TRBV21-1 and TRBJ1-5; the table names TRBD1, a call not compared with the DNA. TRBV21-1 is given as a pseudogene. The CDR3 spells CASSRPRGTGPQPQHF. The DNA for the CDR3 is TGTGCCAGCAGCAGACCCCGCGGGACAGGGCCTCAGCCCCAGCATTTT.